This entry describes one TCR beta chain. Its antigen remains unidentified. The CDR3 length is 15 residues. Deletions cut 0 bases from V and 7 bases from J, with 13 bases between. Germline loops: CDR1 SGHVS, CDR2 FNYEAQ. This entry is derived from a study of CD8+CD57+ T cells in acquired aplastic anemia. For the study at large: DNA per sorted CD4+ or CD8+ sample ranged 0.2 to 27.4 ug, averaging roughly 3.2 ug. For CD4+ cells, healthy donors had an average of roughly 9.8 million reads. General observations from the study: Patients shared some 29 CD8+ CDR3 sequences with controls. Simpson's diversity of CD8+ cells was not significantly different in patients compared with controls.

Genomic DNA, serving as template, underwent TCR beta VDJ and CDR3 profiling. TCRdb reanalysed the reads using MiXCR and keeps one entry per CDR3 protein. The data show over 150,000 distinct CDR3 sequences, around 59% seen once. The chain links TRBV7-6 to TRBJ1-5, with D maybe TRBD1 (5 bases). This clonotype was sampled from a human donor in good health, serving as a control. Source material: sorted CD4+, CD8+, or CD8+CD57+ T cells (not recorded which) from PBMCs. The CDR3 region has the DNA TGTGCCAGCAGCTTAGCCTCAGGGTATTACCAGCCCCAGCATTTT. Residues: CASSLASGYYQPQHF.